The entry below gives a single T cell receptor (beta chain) sequence along with its context. This record comes from a study of blood T cell repertoires in COVID-19. As for the study in general: Researchers got acute and convalescent COVID-19 samples from the United States, Italy and Spain.

Methods used by the authors: Reference gene primer amplification gave nucleated cell count estimates. Produced via immunoSEQ multiplex PCR; TCRdb's table is partial and in-frame only. The V and J calls and the clone size are those of that table, but D and trimming were determined from the DNA. The sample has 360,000 or so clones; 90% are singletons. The CDR3 contains 13 residues. V lost 4 bases, J lost 4 bases, and 3 bases stayed unmatched. Per germline, CDR1 LGHNA and CDR2 YNFKEQ. The receptor was derived from a young man with active or convalescent COVID-19. Sequenced material: peripheral blood. The chain combines TRBV4-2 with TRBJ1-1, with TRBD1 identical over 7 bases. This chain's CDR3 is CASSRTGSTEAFF. The CDR3 coding sequence is TGTGCCAGCAGCCGGACAGGAAGCACTGAAGCTTTCTTT.